These 28 T cell receptor beta chains originate from one sample sequenced in a study of Graves' ophthalmopathy and Graves' hyperthyroidism. Beta-chain TCR CDR3 regions were amplified from RNA transcripts. HTBI primers were employed in first-round RT-PCR, then a second-round multiplex PCR followed. TCRdb processed the multiplex PCR reads anew with MiXCR; each CDR3 protein has one entry. The sample has 500,000 to 800,000 distinct CDR3 sequences, roughly 41% seen once. The sample comprised peripheral blood. These receptors all come from an adult man with Graves' ophthalmopathy.

This clonotype was seen only a few times. This sequence joins TRBV12-3 or TRBV12-4 and TRBJ2-7, with 7 bases that match TRBD1. Trimming cost V 5 bases and J 1 base; bases outside gene matches: 11. There are 16 residues in the CDR3. CDR3 amino acids: CASSPRQGIMSYEQYF. Here the CDR3 DNA reads TGTGCCAGCAGTCCTAGACAGGGTATTATGTCCTACGAGCAGTACTTC.

Concerning this clonotype: This could be a read error, since a much larger clone is one nucleotide away. The CDR3 nucleotides are TGCGCCGGCAGCCCCCAGCAAAACTATGGCTACACCTTC. Its translation: CAGSPQQNYGYTF. The chain combines TRBV5-1 with TRBJ1-2; D unclear. The CDR3 is 13 residues long. The germline CDR1 and CDR2 sequences are SGHRS and YFSETQ.

The chain employs TRBV6-5 and TRBJ2-7; D remains unclear. Trimming shortened V by 6 bases and J by 7 bases, and 19 bases separated the two germline ends. The germline gives CDR1 MNHEY, CDR2 SVGAGI. There are 14 residues in the CDR3. The CDR3 coding sequence is TGTGCCAGCAGGCACTCCACCCCATATGGGGAGCAGTACTTC. It codes for CASRHSTPYGEQYF.

The rearrangement uses TRBV7-2 and TRBJ1-5; D unclear. The V end lost 8 bases, the J end lost 7 bases, and 12 bases lay between the germline ends. The CDR3 runs 12 residues. From germline, CDR1 is SGHTA and CDR2 FQGNSA. DNA for the CDR3: TGTGCCAGCGGCCAAGAGGGCCAGCCCCAGCATTTT. This codes for CASGQEGQPQHF. The whole variable domain, remainder taken from reference TRBV7-2 and TRBJ1-5, is GAGVSQSPSNKVTEKGKDVELRCDPISGHTALYWYRQSLGQGLEFLIYFQGNSAPDKSGLPSDRFSAERTGGSVSTLTIQRTQQEDSAVYLCASGQEGQPQHFGDGTRLSIL.

This clonotype was detected only once. The chain employs TRBV20-1 and TRBJ2-7; D perhaps matches TRBD2 (5 bases). Germline V gene sequence: CDR1 DFQATT, CDR2 SNEGSKA (reference sequence). Trimming took off 2 bases at V and 5 bases at J, with 10 bases between the two ends. The CDR3 totals 12 residues. The CDR3: CSARPSGDEQYF. The CDR3 DNA sequence: TGCAGTGCTAGACCAAGCGGAGACGAGCAGTACTTC.

This clonotype was counted at least ten times. This chain's CDR3 is CASSPLLGGTYEQYF. CDR3 coding DNA: TGCGCCAGCAGCCCTTTGCTCGGGGGAACCTACGAGCAGTACTTC. This chain links TRBV4-3 with TRBJ2-7; perhaps TRBD2 as D (6 bases). Trimming shortened V by 4 bases and J by 2 bases, and 15 bases separated the two germline ends. This CDR3 has 15 amino acids. The germline V gene has CDR1 LGHNA and CDR2 YSLEER.

This clonotype appeared many times. The chain carries TRBV5-1 and TRBJ2-2, with 7 bases aligning to TRBD1. The junction had 4 bases not matched to a gene; V was cut back by 4 bases and J by 4 bases. This CDR3 spans 14 amino acids. Germline loops: CDR1 SGHRS, CDR2 YFSETQ. CDR3: CASSQGQFTGELFF. In DNA, the CDR3 is TGCGCCAGCAGCCAGGGACAGTTCACCGGGGAGCTGTTTTTT. Looking up the rest from reference TRBV5-1 and TRBJ2-2 gives the full variable domain: KAGVTQTPRYLIKTRGQQVTLSCSPISGHRSVSWYQQTPGQGLQFLFEYFSETQRNKGNFPGRFSGRQFSNSRSEMNVSTLELGDSALYLCASSQGQFTGELFFGEGSRLTVL.

This clonotype was observed a single time. The chain joins TRBV15 to TRBJ1-6, with unresolved D. CDR3 size: 15 residues. V was cut by 0 bases and J by 7 bases, with 10 bases left in between. Germline CDR1 is LNHNV and CDR2 is YYDKDF (reference sequence). CDR3 in amino acids: CATSRDEGLNSPLHF. The CDR3 DNA sequence: TGTGCCACCAGCAGAGATGAGGGCCTAAATTCACCCCTCCACTTT.

This clonotype was found a few times. J is TRBJ1-2 and V is TRBV5-8, with 10 bases fitting TRBD1. V was clipped by 0 bases and J by 4 bases; unmatched bases: 9. Per the germline V gene, CDR1 is SGHTS and CDR2 is YDEGEE. The CDR3 sequence is 17 residues long. As DNA, the CDR3 is TGTGCCAGCAGCTTGGAGGGACAGGGGACGGGTGTCTATGGCTACACCTTC. Translated: CASSLEGQGTGVYGYTF.

The J gene is TRBJ2-7, the V gene TRBV12-3 or TRBV12-4; possible D gene TRBD2, 5 bases. This CDR3 comprises 12 residues. V lost 3 bases and J 5 bases, leaving 8 bases between the germline ends. In DNA form, the CDR3 reads TGTGCCAGCAGTTTTACAGCGGACGAGCAGTACTTC. Translating gives CASSFTADEQYF.

In this sample, this clonotype turned up many times. The V and J genes are TRBV7-9 and TRBJ1-1; weak D call: TRBD1 (5 bases). Germline-derived CDR1 and CDR2 are SEHNR and FQNEAQ (reference sequence). V was trimmed by 10 bases and J by 3 bases, leaving 15 bases between them. CDR3 length: 13 residues. As DNA, the CDR3 is TGTGCCAACCAGGGCCTCTCGGACACTGAAGCTTTCTTT. It encodes CANQGLSDTEAFF.

This clonotype was picked up a small number of times. The chain uses TRBV5-1 and TRBJ2-7; tentatively, D is TRBD1 (5 bases). This CDR3 has 16 amino acids. V shed 2 bases and J shed 2 bases, with 17 bases lying between them. CDR1 and CDR2 from the germline V gene are SGHRS and YFSETQ. This CDR3 reads CASSFPTSGIPYEQYF. The CDR3 DNA reads TGCGCCAGCAGCTTCCCCACATCAGGGATCCCCTACGAGCAGTACTTC.

Only a few counts were recorded for this clonotype. This chain uses TRBV2 with TRBJ1-1; D ambiguous. Germline CDR1 is SNHLY and CDR2 is FYNNEI. The CDR3 length is 13 residues. V lost 6 bases and J lost 5, with 13 bases in between. This chain's CDR3 is CASRIGARTEAFF. For the CDR3, the DNA is TGTGCCAGCAGGATAGGAGCGAGGACTGAAGCTTTCTTT.

The rearrangement links TRBV9 to TRBJ1-1; TRBD1 is a possible D gene (5 bases). The CDR3 consists of 15 residues. Germline-derived CDR1 and CDR2 are SGDLS and YYNGEE. The ends were cut back, 2 bases at V and 5 bases at J, with 16 bases in the middle. In DNA, the CDR3 is TGTGCCAGCAGCGTTTGGGGCGCGGGGAGAACTGAAGCTTTCTTT. Translation gives CASSVWGAGRTEAFF. The whole variable domain, remainder taken from reference TRBV9 and TRBJ1-1, is DSGVTQTPKHLITATGQRVTLRCSPRSGDLSVYWYQQSLDQGLQFLIQYYNGEERAKGNILERFSAQQFPDLHSELNLSSLELGDSALYFCASSVWGAGRTEAFFGQGTRLTVV.

The V call is TRBV9, the J call TRBJ2-6; weak D call: TRBD2 (6 bases). The length of the CDR3 is 11 residues. Germline lookup yields CDR1 SGDLS and CDR2 YYNGEE. Trimming removed 6 bases from V and 9 bases from J, with 7 bases in between. This chain's CDR3 is CASTGSNVLTF. The CDR3 nucleotides read TGTGCCAGCACCGGGAGCAACGTCCTGACTTTC.

The gene calls are TRBV7-2 and TRBJ1-1; TRBD1 is a possible D gene (6 bases). Between the trimmed V and J ends, which lost 1 base and 5 bases, there was a span of 17 bases. This CDR3 comprises 16 residues. Germline CDR1 reads SGHTA; CDR2 reads FQGNSA. The CDR3 here is CASSLEGRVRGTEAFF. The CDR3 nucleotides are TGTGCCAGCAGCTTAGAGGGTCGGGTGAGGGGGACTGAAGCTTTCTTT.

In its sample, this clonotype was seen a few times. The V gene is TRBV6-5, the J gene TRBJ2-7; TRBD2 matches at 10 bases. This CDR3 has 18 residues. J lost 3 bases, V lost 0 bases, and 11 bases had no gene match. CDR1 is MNHEY and CDR2 is SVGAGI in the germline V gene. CDR3 loop: CASSYSPSGRFKSYEQYF. CDR3 DNA: TGTGCCAGCAGTTACTCGCCTAGCGGGAGATTCAAGAGCTACGAGCAGTACTTC.

The gene calls are TRBV29-1 and TRBJ1-2; D is undetermined. V dropped 4 bases and J dropped 6 bases, with 12 bases sitting between them. Germline V gene sequence: CDR1 SQVTM, CDR2 ANQGSEA. The CDR3 extends over 12 amino acids. The chain's CDR3 is CSVGERENGYTF. The CDR3, as DNA: TGCAGCGTTGGGGAGAGGGAAAATGGCTACACCTTC.

The sample holds many counts of this clonotype. The chain combines TRBV29-1 with TRBJ1-2, with D perhaps matching TRBD1 (6 bases). Germline V gene sequence: CDR1 SQVTM, CDR2 ANQGSEA. The CDR3 covers 15 residues. Between the trimmed V and J ends, which lost 5 bases and 6 bases, there was a span of 22 bases. CDR3 nucleotide sequence: TGCAGCGTTAATACTTGGGGGCCTACTGGGAATGGCTACACCTTC. Translated, it gives CSVNTWGPTGNGYTF. The variable domain in full, with the rest retrieved from reference TRBV29-1 and TRBJ1-2, is SAVISQKPSRDICQRGTSLTIQCQVDSQVTMMFWYRQQPGQSLTLIATANQGSEATYESGFVIDKFPISRPNLTFSTLTVSNMSPEDSSIYLCSVNTWGPTGNGYTFGSGTRLTVV.

The V call is TRBV25-1, the J call TRBJ1-1, with 11 positions matching TRBD1. V shed 1 base and J 4 bases; nucleotides not matched to a gene: 5. This CDR3 spans 16 amino acids. Germline loops: CDR1 MGHDK, CDR2 SYGVNS. CDR3 nucleotides: TGTGCCAGCAGTGAATCCATGGGGACAGGGGGCACTGAAGCTTTCTTT. It encodes CASSESMGTGGTEAFF.

This clonotype was observed a few times. This chain's CDR3 is CASSLGTLRYGYTF. The CDR3 nucleotides are TGTGCCAGCAGCCTGGGGACACTGAGGTATGGCTACACCTTC. The chain joins TRBV5-6 to TRBJ1-2, with D possibly being TRBD1 (6 bases). The V end was cut by 4 bases, the J end by 5 bases, with 15 bases between. The CDR3 consists of 14 residues. Germline V gives CDR1 SGHDT, CDR2 YYEEEE.

Many counts were recorded for this clonotype. This chain connects TRBV5-4 to TRBJ2-5; 13 bases fit TRBD2. This CDR3 spans 15 amino acids. The V gene's germline CDR1 is SGHNT and CDR2 YYREEE (reference sequence). V was pared by 4 bases and J by 4 bases, with 4 bases of the junction left unmatched. The CDR3 sequence is CASSTGLAGRETQYF. Here the CDR3 DNA reads TGTGCCAGCAGCACGGGACTAGCGGGAAGAGAGACCCAGTACTTC.

This clonotype was seen at least ten times. This chain links TRBV6-5 with TRBJ1-2, with D perhaps TRBD1 (6 bases). The germline CDR1 and CDR2 sequences are MNHEY and SVGAGI. The CDR3 is 15 residues long. Between the trimmed V and J ends, which lost 6 bases and 2 bases, there was a span of 16 bases. CDR3 sequence reads: CASSLLGQTNYGYTF. CDR3 nucleotides: TGTGCCAGCAGCCTCCTCGGACAGACGAACTATGGCTACACCTTC.

This clonotype was observed at least ten times. J is TRBJ1-5 and V is TRBV19; D call uncertain. CDR1 LNHDA and CDR2 SQIVND come from the germline V gene (reference sequence). This CDR3 comprises 15 residues. V was cut by 3 bases and J by 2 bases, with 11 bases left in between. The CDR3, as DNA: TGTGCCAGTAGTATGGGGTCCCTCCGCAATCAGCCCCAGCATTTT. It specifies CASSMGSLRNQPQHF.

There are a few counts of this clonotype. This CDR3 is CASIRGRGGTGELFF. The DNA of the CDR3 is TGTGCCAGCATCCGGGGCCGGGGAGGGACCGGGGAGCTGTTTTTT. The J gene is TRBJ2-2, the V gene TRBV12-3 or TRBV12-4; TRBD2 agrees at 7 bases. V lost 7 bases, J lost 5 bases, and 10 bases stayed unmatched. The CDR3 totals 15 residues.

This clonotype was observed many times. This chain links TRBV9 with TRBJ2-7, with 10 bases identical to TRBD1. The CDR3 is 15 residues long. Trimming cost V 4 bases and J 6 bases; bases outside gene matches: 10. The germline V gene has CDR1 SGDLS and CDR2 YYNGEE. For the CDR3, the DNA is TGTGCCAGCAGCCCCGGACAGGGGGACGCTAGCGAGCAGTACTTC. Translation: CASSPGQGDASEQYF.

In this sample, this clonotype turned up many times. The CDR3 sequence is CATSDLQTQAETQYF. CDR3 DNA sequence: TGTGCCACCAGTGATTTGCAGACTCAGGCAGAGACCCAGTACTTC. The genes are TRBV24-1 and TRBJ2-5; D not certain. V dropped 0 bases and J dropped 4 bases, with 11 bases sitting between them. The CDR3 is 15 residues long. Germline assignment: CDR1 KGHDR and CDR2 SFDVKD.

This rearrangement joins TRBV5-4 to TRBJ2-7; D remains ambiguous. CDR1 SGHNT and CDR2 YYREEE come from the germline V gene (reference sequence). V was trimmed by 3 bases and J by 6 bases, leaving 13 bases between them. The CDR3 consists of 13 residues. The CDR3: CASSSDGIFEQYF. CDR3 nucleotides: TGTGCCAGCAGCTCCGACGGAATCTTCGAGCAGTACTTC.